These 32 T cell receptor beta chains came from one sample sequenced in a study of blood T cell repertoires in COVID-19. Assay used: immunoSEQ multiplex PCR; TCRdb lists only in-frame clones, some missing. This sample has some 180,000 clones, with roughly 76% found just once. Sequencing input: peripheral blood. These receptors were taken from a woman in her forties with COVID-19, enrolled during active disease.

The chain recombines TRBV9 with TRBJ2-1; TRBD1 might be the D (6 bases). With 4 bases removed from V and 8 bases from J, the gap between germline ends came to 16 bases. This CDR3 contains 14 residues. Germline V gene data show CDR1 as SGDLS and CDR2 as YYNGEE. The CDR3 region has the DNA TGTGCCAGCAGCCCCCGCAGGGGCGTAGATGAGCAGTTCTTC. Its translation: CASSPRRGVDEQFF.

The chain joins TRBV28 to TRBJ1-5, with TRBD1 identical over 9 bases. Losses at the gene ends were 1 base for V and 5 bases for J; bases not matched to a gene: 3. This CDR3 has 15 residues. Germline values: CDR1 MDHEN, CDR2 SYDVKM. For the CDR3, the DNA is TGTGCCAGCAGTTTATTGGGACAGGGCGATCAGCCCCAGCATTTT. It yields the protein CASSLLGQGDQPQHF.

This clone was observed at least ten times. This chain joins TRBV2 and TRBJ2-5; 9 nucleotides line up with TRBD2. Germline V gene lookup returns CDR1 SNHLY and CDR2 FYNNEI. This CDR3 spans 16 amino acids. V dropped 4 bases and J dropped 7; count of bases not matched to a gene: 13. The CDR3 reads CASSGGIAGDFRTQYF. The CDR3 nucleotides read TGTGCCAGCAGTGGGGGAATAGCGGGAGACTTTAGGACCCAGTACTTC.

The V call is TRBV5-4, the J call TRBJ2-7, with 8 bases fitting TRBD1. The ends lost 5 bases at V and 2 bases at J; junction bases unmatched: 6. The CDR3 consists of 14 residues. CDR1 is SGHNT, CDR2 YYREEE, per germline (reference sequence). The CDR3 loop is CASRSGTGPYEQYF. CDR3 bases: TGTGCCAGCAGATCCGGGACAGGACCCTACGAGCAGTACTTC.

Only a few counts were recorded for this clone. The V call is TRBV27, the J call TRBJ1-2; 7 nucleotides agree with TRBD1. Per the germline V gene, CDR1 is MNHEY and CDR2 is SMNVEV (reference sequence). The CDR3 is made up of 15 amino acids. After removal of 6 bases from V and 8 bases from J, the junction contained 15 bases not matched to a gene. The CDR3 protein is CASSLTGPPLKGYTF. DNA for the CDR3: TGTGCCAGCAGCCTGACAGGGCCGCCACTAAAGGGCTACACCTTC.

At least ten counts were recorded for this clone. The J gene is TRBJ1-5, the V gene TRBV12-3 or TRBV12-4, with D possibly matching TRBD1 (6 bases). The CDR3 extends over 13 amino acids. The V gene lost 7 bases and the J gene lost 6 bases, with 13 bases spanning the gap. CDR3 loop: CASNLGAGQPQHF. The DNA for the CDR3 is TGTGCCAGCAACTTGGGGGCAGGTCAGCCCCAGCATTTT.

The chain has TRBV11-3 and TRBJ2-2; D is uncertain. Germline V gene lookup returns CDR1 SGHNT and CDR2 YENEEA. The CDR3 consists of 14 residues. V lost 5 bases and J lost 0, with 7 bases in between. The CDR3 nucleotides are TGTGCCAGCAGCCCGAACACGAACACCGGGGAGCTGTTTTTT. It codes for CASSPNTNTGELFF.

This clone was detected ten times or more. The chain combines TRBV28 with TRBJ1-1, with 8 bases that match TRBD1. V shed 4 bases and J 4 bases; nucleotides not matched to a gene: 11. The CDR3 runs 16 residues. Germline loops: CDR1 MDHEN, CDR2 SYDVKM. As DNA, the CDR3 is TGTGCCAGCAGTTCGGCGACAGGGGCGAGGGGCACTGAAGCTTTCTTT. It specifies CASSSATGARGTEAFF.

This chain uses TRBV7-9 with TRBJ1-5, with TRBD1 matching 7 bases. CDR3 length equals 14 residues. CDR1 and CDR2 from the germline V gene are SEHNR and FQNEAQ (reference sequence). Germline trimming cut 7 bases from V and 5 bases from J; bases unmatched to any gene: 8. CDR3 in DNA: TGTGCCAGCACCAGGGGGGCGGGGGATCAGCCCCAGCATTTT. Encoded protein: CASTRGAGDQPQHF. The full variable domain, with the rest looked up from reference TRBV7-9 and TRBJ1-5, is DTGVSQNPRHKITKRGQNVTFRCDPISEHNRLYWYRQTLGQGPEFLTYFQNEAQLEKSRLLSDRFSAERPKGSFSTLEIQRTEQGDSAMYLCASTRGAGDQPQHFGDGTRLSIL.

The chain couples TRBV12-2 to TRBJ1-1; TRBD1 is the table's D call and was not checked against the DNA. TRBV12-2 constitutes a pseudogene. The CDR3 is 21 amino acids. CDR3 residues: CASRLSVDRMEQGRLYTEAFF. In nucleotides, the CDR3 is TGTGCAAGTCGCTTATCTGTGGATCGGATGGAACAGGGGAGGTTGTACACTGAAGCTTTCTTT.

The CDR3 protein is CASSDSLAVTQYF. For the CDR3, the DNA is TGCGCCAGCAGTGACTCCTTAGCTGTTACGCAGTATTTT. This chain uses TRBV10-1 with TRBJ2-3; unclear D gene. CDR3 size: 13 residues. V was shortened by 3 bases and J by 8 bases, with 12 bases between the two germline ends. Germline values: CDR1 WNHNN, CDR2 SYGVQD (reference sequence).

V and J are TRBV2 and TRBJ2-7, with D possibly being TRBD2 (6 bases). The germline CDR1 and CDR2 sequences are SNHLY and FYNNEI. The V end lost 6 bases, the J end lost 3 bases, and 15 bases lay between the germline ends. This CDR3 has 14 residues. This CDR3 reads CASRDGRLVYEQYV. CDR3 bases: TGTGCCAGCAGGGATGGACGACTAGTCTACGAGCAGTACGTC.

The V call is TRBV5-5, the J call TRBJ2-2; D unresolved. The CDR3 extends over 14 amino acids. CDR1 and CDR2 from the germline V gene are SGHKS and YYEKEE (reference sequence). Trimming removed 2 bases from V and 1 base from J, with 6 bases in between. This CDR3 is CASSFILNTGELFF. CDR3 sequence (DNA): TGTGCCAGCAGCTTTATTTTGAACACCGGGGAGCTGTTTTTT.

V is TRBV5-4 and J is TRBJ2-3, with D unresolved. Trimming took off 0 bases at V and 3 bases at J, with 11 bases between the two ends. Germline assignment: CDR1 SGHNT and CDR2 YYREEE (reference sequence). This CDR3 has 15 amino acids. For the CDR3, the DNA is TGTGCCAGCAGCTTGGATGTCACCACTACAGATACGCAGTATTTT. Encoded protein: CASSLDVTTTDTQYF.

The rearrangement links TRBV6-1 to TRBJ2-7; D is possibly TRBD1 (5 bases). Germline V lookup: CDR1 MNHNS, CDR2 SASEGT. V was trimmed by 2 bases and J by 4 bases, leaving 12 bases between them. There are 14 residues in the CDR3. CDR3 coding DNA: TGTGCCAGCAGTGAAAAAGGGGCGGCTTACGAGCAGTACGTC. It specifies CASSEKGAAYEQYV.

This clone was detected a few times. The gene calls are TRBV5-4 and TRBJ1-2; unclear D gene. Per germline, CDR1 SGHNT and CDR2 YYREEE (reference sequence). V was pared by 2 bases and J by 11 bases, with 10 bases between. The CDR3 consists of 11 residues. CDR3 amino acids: CASSLIADYTF. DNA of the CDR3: TGTGCCAGCAGCTTAATCGCAGATTACACCTTC.

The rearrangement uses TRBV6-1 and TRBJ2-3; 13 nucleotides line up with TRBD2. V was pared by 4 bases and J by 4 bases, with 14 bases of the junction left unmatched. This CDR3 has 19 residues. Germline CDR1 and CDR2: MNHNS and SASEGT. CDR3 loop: CASSGLRVGGLAGADTQYF. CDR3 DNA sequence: TGTGCCAGCAGTGGTCTGAGAGTGGGCGGACTAGCGGGAGCAGATACGCAGTATTTT.

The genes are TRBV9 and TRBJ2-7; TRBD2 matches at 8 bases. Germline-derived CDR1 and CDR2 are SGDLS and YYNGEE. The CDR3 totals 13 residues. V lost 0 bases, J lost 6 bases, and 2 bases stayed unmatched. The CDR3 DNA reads TGTGCCAGCAGCGTAGGACTAGCGTCCGAGCAGTACTTC. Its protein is CASSVGLASEQYF.

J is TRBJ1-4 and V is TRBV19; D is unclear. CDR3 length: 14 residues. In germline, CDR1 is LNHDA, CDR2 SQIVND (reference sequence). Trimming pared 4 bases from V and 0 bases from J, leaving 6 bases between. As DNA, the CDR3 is TGTGCCAGTAGTAACAGTGCAACTAATGAAAAACTGTTTTTT. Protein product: CASSNSATNEKLFF.

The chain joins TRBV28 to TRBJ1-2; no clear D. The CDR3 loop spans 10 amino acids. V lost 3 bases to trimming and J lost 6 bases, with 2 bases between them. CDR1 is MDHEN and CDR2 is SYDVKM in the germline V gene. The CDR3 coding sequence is TGTGCCAGCAGTTTTAATGGCTACACCTTC. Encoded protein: CASSFNGYTF.

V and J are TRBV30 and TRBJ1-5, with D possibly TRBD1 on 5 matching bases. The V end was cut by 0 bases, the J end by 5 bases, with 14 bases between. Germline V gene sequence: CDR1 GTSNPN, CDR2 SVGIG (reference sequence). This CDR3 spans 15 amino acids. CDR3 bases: TGTGCCTGGAGTGTAGGGGCCCCGGGTCATCAGCCCCAGCATTTT. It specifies CAWSVGAPGHQPQHF.

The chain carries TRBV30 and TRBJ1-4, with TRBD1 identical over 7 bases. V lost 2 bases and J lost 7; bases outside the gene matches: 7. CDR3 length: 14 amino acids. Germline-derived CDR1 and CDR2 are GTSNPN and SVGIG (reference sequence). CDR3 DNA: TGTGCCTGGAGTCGACAGGGTGGGGGTGAAAAACTGTTTTTT. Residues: CAWSRQGGGEKLFF.

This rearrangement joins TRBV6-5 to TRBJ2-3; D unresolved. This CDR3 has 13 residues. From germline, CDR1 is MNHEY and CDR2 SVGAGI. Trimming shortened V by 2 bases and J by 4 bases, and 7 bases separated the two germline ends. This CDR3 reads CASSYTEADTQYF. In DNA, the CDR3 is TGTGCCAGCAGTTACACCGAGGCAGATACGCAGTATTTT.

The CDR3 region is CASSPRGGAESNQPQHF. CDR3 coding DNA: TGTGCCAGCAGTCCGCGGGGGGGGGCGGAGAGCAATCAGCCCCAGCATTTT. The chain is built from TRBV27 and TRBJ1-5, with D perhaps TRBD1 (6 bases). The germline gives CDR1 MNHEY, CDR2 SMNVEV (reference sequence). Trimming took 5 bases from V and 1 from J, leaving 18 bases between them. The CDR3 is 17 residues long.

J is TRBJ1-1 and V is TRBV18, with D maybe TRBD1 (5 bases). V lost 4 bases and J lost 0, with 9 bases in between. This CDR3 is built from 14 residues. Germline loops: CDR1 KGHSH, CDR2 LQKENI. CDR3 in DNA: TGTGCCAGCTCACTTGGGGGGGTGAACACTGAAGCTTTCTTT. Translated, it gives CASSLGGVNTEAFF. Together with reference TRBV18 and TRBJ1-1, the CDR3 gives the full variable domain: NAGVMQNPRHLVRRRGQEARLRCSPMKGHSHVYWYRQLPEEGLKFMVYLQKENIIDESGMPKERFSAEFPKEGPSILRIQQVVRGDSAAYFCASSLGGVNTEAFFGQGTRLTVV.

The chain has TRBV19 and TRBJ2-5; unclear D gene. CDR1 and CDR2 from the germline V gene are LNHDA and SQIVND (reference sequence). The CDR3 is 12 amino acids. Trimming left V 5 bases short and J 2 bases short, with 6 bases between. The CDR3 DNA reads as TGTGCCAGTAGTCATCAGCAAGAGACCCAGTACTTC. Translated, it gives CASSHQQETQYF.

CDR3 sequence: CATNNRAAGNIQYF. In DNA, the CDR3 is TGTGCCACCAACAACAGGGCTGCGGGAAACATTCAGTACTTC. The chain joins TRBV15 to TRBJ2-4; the D gene is possibly TRBD1 (6 bases). V lost 7 bases and J lost 6, with 16 bases in between. Germline loops: CDR1 LNHNV, CDR2 YYDKDF (reference sequence). This CDR3 comprises 14 residues.

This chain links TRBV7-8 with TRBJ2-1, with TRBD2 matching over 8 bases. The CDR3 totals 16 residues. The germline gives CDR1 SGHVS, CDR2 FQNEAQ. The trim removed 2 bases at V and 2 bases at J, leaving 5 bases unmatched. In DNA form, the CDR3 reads TGTGCCAGCAGCTTATCGACCGGGGGGGCCTACAATGAGCAGTTCTTC. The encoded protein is CASSLSTGGAYNEQFF. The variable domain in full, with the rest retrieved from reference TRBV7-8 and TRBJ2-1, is GAGVSQSPRYKVAKRGQDVALRCDPISGHVSLFWYQQALGQGPEFLTYFQNEAQLDKSGLPSDRFFAERPEGSVSTLKIQRTQQEDSAVYLCASSLSTGGAYNEQFFGPGTRLTVL.

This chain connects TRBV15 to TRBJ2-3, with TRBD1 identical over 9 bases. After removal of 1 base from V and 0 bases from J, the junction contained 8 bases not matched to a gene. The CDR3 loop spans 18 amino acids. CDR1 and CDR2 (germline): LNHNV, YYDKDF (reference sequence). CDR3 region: CATSRGTGVGPSTDTQYF. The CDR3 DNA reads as TGTGCCACCAGCAGAGGGACAGGGGTGGGCCCTAGCACAGATACGCAGTATTTT. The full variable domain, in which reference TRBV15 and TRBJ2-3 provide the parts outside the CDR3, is DAMVIQNPRYQVTQFGKPVTLSCSQTLNHNVMYWYQQKSSQAPKLLFHYYDKDFNNEADTPDNFQSRRPNTSFCFLDIRSPGLGDTAMYLCATSRGTGVGPSTDTQYFGPGTRLTVL.

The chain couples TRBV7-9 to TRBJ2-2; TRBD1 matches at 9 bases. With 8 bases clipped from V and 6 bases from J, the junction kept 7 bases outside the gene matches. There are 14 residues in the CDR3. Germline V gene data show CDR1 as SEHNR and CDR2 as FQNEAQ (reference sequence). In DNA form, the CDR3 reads TGTGCCAGCCGCTGGACAGGGGCGGCCGGGGAGCTGTTTTTT. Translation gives CASRWTGAAGELFF.

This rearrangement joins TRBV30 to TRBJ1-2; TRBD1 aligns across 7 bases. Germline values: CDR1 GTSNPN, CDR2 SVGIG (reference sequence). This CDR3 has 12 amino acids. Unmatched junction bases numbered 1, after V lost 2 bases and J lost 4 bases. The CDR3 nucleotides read TGTGCCTGGAGTAGGACAGGCTATGGCTACACCTTC. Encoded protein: CAWSRTGYGYTF. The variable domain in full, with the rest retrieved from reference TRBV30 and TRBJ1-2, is SQTIHQWPATLVQPVGSPLSLECTVEGTSNPNLYWYRQAAGRGLQLLFYSVGIGQISSEVPQNLSASRPQDRQFILSSKKLLLSDSGFYLCAWSRTGYGYTFGSGTRLTVV.

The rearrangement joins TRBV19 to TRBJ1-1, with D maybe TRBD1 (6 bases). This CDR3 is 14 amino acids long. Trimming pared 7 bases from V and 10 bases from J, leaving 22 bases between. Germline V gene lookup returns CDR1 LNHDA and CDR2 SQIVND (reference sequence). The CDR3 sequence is CASTVGAGARGAFF. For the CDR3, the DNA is TGTGCCAGTACCGTGGGCGCAGGGGCGAGAGGAGCTTTCTTT.